This note documents a single T cell receptor beta chain sequence. Its antigen is currently unknown. V was pared by 0 bases and J by 3 bases, with 15 bases between. There are 15 residues in the CDR3. The V gene's germline CDR1 is DFQATT and CDR2 SNEGSKA (reference sequence). Quantitative 5'-RACE with molecular barcodes generated TCR beta libraries. Each CDR3 protein gets one entry after TCRdb re-called the 5' RACE reads with MiXCR. The repertoire consists of 350,000 or so distinct CDR3 sequences, with roughly 12% occurring once and the leading ten covering roughly a tenth. This sample was taken from a study of CD8 T cells in ankylosing spondylitis. Study-wide points: Enrichment of disease-linked clones was reportedly significant in matched ankylosing spondylitis synovial fluid. A TCR beta motif made of several highly homologous variants seemed typical of ankylosing spondylitis blood.

The material sequenced was blood, either unsorted or a sorted T cell fraction (not recorded which). The TCR originated in a female donor with ankylosing spondylitis or in good health (not recorded which). The chain recombines TRBV20-1 with TRBJ2-7; possibly TRBD2 for D (5 bases). In DNA, the CDR3 is TGCAGTGCTAGAGATGTGGAGGCCCCTTACTACGAGCAGTACTTC. Its translation: CSARDVEAPYYEQYF.